This TCR beta chain stems from a study of Graves' ophthalmopathy and Graves' hyperthyroidism. Study-level results: An approximately 83% specificity and approximately 88% sensitivity were achieved by a 13-signature model that separated ophthalmopathy from stable hyperthyroidism.

Hyperthyroidism is called stable when no ophthalmopathy develops within 18 months of follow-up. Amplifying from RNA transcripts, the study obtained TCR beta CDR3 regions. Scientists carried out first-round RT-PCR using HTBI primers and then a second-round multiplex PCR. TCRdb passed the multiplex PCR reads through MiXCR, listing each CDR3 protein once. The sample holds a few hundred thousand distinct CDR3 sequences, over 20% seen once. This clonotype was observed a handful of times. The antigen is undetermined. The CDR3 has 15 residues. With V trimmed by 6 bases and J by 7 bases, 13 bases remained unmatched. Germline CDR1 reads MNHEY; CDR2 reads SMNVEV (reference sequence).

The chain has TRBV27 and TRBJ2-7; 9 bases fit TRBD1. The sequencing sample was made of peripheral blood. This TCR was recovered from a woman aged 18-35 years with stable Graves' hyperthyroidism. The CDR3 is CASRAQPGQGGEQYF. CDR3 coding DNA: TGTGCCAGCAGAGCCCAACCGGGACAGGGAGGGGAGCAGTACTTC.